The next 2 T cell receptor beta chains were all read from a single sample in a study of CD8 T cells in ankylosing spondylitis. The antigens for these receptors are not known. TCRdb independently ran MiXCR on the 5' RACE reads; one entry per CDR3 protein. The sample yields about 840,000 distinct CDR3 sequences, around 11% seen once. Notes on the study in general: Ankylosing spondylitis blood appeared to be characterized by a TCR beta motif of 8 or 9 highly homologous variants.

What was sequenced was blood, either unsorted or a sorted T cell fraction (not recorded which). Receptors were obtained from a male donor with ankylosing spondylitis.

This clonotype was observed a few times. This chain joins TRBV20-1 and TRBJ1-1; 10 bases match TRBD1. The CDR3 is 14 amino acids. The germline CDR1 and CDR2 sequences are DFQATT and SNEGSKA (reference sequence). Losses at the gene ends were 3 bases for V and 1 base for J; bases not matched to a gene: 2. The CDR3: CSARRTGGNTEAFF. CDR3 nucleotide sequence: TGCAGTGCTAGGCGGACAGGGGGGAACACTGAAGCTTTCTTT.

This clonotype has more than one count but fewer than ten. The V and J genes are TRBV2 and TRBJ1-4; D ambiguous. Trimming shortened V by 7 bases and J by 6 bases, and 12 bases separated the two germline ends. Germline V lookup: CDR1 SNHLY, CDR2 FYNNEI. The CDR3 has 13 residues. CDR3 nucleotides: TGTGCCAGCACTCAGGAGGGAGATGAAAAACTGTTTTTT. Translation gives CASTQEGDEKLFF.